This TCR beta chain is drawn from a study of blood T cells in healthy people across ages. Per sample, extraction of total RNA gave at least 6 micrograms in every case. A second 7 to 11 cycle PCR used barcoded and J-beta primers. TCRdb passed the 5' RACE reads through MiXCR, listing each CDR3 protein once. The sample carries about 600,000 distinct CDR3 sequences, under 55% recorded once. Per germline, CDR1 SGHRS and CDR2 YFSETQ. Trimming stripped 0 bases from V and 3 bases from J, with 9 bases between. The CDR3 spans 14 residues. The specimen sequenced was blood. The sequence was collected from a man older than 75 in good health. The chain carries TRBV5-1 and TRBJ1-1; maybe TRBD1 (5 bases). CDR3 sequence reads: CASSLAPGDTEAFF. The CDR3 DNA follows: TGCGCCAGCAGCTTGGCCCCGGGGGACACTGAAGCTTTCTTT.